Each of the 14 T cell receptor beta chains below was sequenced from the same sample in a study of graft-versus-host responses after intestinal transplantation. Their target antigens are unknown. Using immunoSEQ multiplex PCR, the repertoire was profiled, and TCRdb retains in-frame clones only, with some absent. The table lists approximately 110,000 clones, about 92% of them singletons. The material sequenced was unstimulated CD4+ T cells sorted from spleen or lymph node cells, taken before transplant. These receptors all stem from a human donor who was the organ donor for an intestinal transplant.

This clone was seen more than once but under ten times. DNA of the CDR3: TGTGCCATCAGTGGGACAGGGAGAGGAAACACCATATATTTT. The encoded protein is CAISGTGRGNTIYF. The chain has TRBV10-3 and TRBJ1-3; TRBD1 matches 8 bases. The CDR3 runs to 14 residues. Germline V lookup: CDR1 ENHRY, CDR2 SYGVKD. The V and J ends lost 4 bases and 4 bases, in that order; junction bases with no gene match: 3.

CDR3 loop: CASSLLAGKGSGTYEQYF. DNA for the CDR3: TGTGCCAGCAGCTTACTGGCGGGAAAGGGATCGGGGACCTACGAGCAGTACTTC. The J gene is TRBJ2-7, the V gene TRBV7-6; a possible D gene is TRBD2 (6 bases). The CDR3 has 18 amino acids. Germline-derived CDR1 and CDR2 are SGHVS and FNYEAQ. V lost 2 bases and J 2 bases, leaving 22 bases between the germline ends. Full variable domain (rest looked up from reference TRBV7-6 and TRBJ2-7): GAGVSQSPRYKVTKRGQDVALRCDPISGHVSLYWYRQALGQGPEFLTYFNYEAQQDKSGLPNDRFSAERPEGSISTLTIQRTEQRDSAMYRCASSLLAGKGSGTYEQYFGPGTRLTVT.

The CDR3 is CASSEAQFLGTDTQYF. As DNA, the CDR3 is TGTGCCAGCAGTGAAGCGCAGTTTCTCGGCACAGATACGCAGTATTTT. The chain recombines TRBV6-1 with TRBJ2-3, with D uncertain. CDR1 and CDR2 (germline): MNHNS, SASEGT. The CDR3 totals 16 residues. The V and J ends lost 0 bases and 1 base respectively, with 11 bases between them.

CDR3 protein: CASSQGVPPATDTQYF. In DNA form, the CDR3 reads TGCGCCAGCAGCCAAGGTGTTCCACCCGCCACAGATACGCAGTATTTT. The chain is built from TRBV4-3 and TRBJ2-3; D gene uncertain. Trimming shortened V by 1 base and J by 2 bases, and 13 bases separated the two germline ends. CDR3 size: 16 residues. Germline values: CDR1 LGHNA, CDR2 YSLEER.

V and J are TRBV6-6 and TRBJ2-7; TRBD1 matches at 7 bases. The CDR3 is 15 amino acids. Germline CDR1 MNHNY, CDR2 SVGAGI (reference sequence). The V and J ends lost 0 bases and 5 bases, in that order; junction bases with no gene match: 7. The DNA of the CDR3 is TGTGCCAGCAGTTACTCGGGGACAGAGTTCGACGAGCAGTACTTC. This sequence encodes CASSYSGTEFDEQYF.

V gene TRBV6-1 combines with J gene TRBJ2-7, with 10 bases that match TRBD1. Germline CDR1 is MNHNS and CDR2 is SASEGT. CDR3 length equals 16 residues. With V trimmed by 2 bases and J by 3 bases, 7 bases remained unmatched. The DNA of the CDR3 is TGTGCCAGCAGTGAACGGGGACAGGGGTCTTACTACGAGCAGTACTTC. Translating gives CASSERGQGSYYEQYF.

This clone was seen just once. V is TRBV13 and J is TRBJ2-1; 12 nucleotides align to TRBD2. The CDR3 is 15 residues long. Germline V gene lookup returns CDR1 PRHDT and CDR2 FYEKMQ (reference sequence). V was pared by 9 bases and J by 7 bases, with 10 bases of the junction left unmatched. CDR3 region: CASTPLAGGWNEQFF. The CDR3 DNA reads TGTGCCAGTACACCGCTAGCGGGAGGGTGGAATGAGCAGTTCTTC.

This clone was seen a single time. CDR3 residues: CASSARQGAADTQYF. The CDR3, as DNA: TGTGCCAGCAGCGCCCGACAGGGGGCCGCAGATACGCAGTATTTT. The chain links TRBV6-4 to TRBJ2-3; 10 bases fit TRBD1. Germline-derived CDR1 and CDR2 are MRHNA and SNTAGT. Trimming at V came to 6 bases and at J to 4 bases, leaving 7 bases not matched to a gene. There are 15 residues in the CDR3.

The chain couples TRBV9 to TRBJ2-5; either TRBD1 or TRBD2 may supply D (5 bases each). The CDR3 is made up of 15 amino acids. Between the trimmed V and J ends, which lost 3 bases and 4 bases, there was a span of 16 bases. Germline loops: CDR1 SGDLS, CDR2 YYNGEE. The CDR3 DNA follows: TGTGCCAGCAGCGAGATCACTGGGGGAATAGAGACCCAGTACTTC. This encodes CASSEITGGIETQYF.

The J gene is TRBJ1-4, the V gene TRBV4-1; unclear D gene. The CDR3 sequence is 11 residues long. Germline V lookup: CDR1 MGHRA, CDR2 YSYEKL. V was clipped by 3 bases and J by 14 bases, with 10 bases between them. The CDR3 spells CASSQKRVLFF. CDR3 sequence (DNA): TGCGCCAGCAGCCAGAAAAGGGTGCTGTTTTTT.

This sequence joins TRBV5-1 and TRBJ2-4, with D uncertain. With 4 bases removed from V and 5 bases from J, the gap between germline ends came to 13 bases. The CDR3 runs to 14 residues. Looked up from germline, CDR1 is SGHRS and CDR2 is YFSETQ. CDR3 residues: CASSPRGLENIQYF. As DNA, the CDR3 is TGCGCCAGCAGCCCCCGTGGGCTCGAAAACATTCAGTACTTC.

The chain links TRBV5-5 to TRBJ2-7; D gene ambiguous. The CDR3 is 11 residues long. The V end lost 0 bases, the J end lost 4 bases, and 2 bases lay between the germline ends. Germline CDR1 is SGHKS and CDR2 is YYEKEE (reference sequence). CDR3 coding DNA: TGTGCCAGCAGCTTGGAATACGAGCAGTACTTC. Amino acids: CASSLEYEQYF.

The chain recombines TRBV5-1 with TRBJ2-7; 7 bases map to TRBD1. The CDR3 has 12 amino acids. Germline CDR1 and CDR2: SGHRS and YFSETQ. Losses at the gene ends were 3 bases for V and 3 bases for J; bases not matched to a gene: 0. CDR3 sequence: CASSSGGYEQYF. The CDR3 region has the DNA TGCGCCAGCAGCTCAGGGGGCTACGAGCAGTACTTC. Filled out from reference TRBV5-1 and TRBJ2-7, the complete variable domain reads KAGVTQTPRYLIKTRGQQVTLSCSPISGHRSVSWYQQTPGQGLQFLFEYFSETQRNKGNFPGRFSGRQFSNSRSEMNVSTLELGDSALYLCASSSGGYEQYFGPGTRLTVT.

CDR3 nucleotide sequence: TGCAGCGTTGGGAGTCGGGAGACCCAGTACTTC. Translation: CSVGSRETQYF. This rearrangement joins TRBV29-1 to TRBJ2-5; D not certain. The V end was cut by 4 bases, the J end by 5 bases, with 8 bases between. This CDR3 region has 11 residues. Germline lookup yields CDR1 SQVTM and CDR2 ANQGSEA.